This T cell receptor (beta chain) appears in the sequencing data of a study of long-term antiretroviral therapy in people with HIV. Study conclusions and caveats: Upon ART, diversity increased but remained lower than transplant donor controls.

This was the immunoSEQ v3.0 assay at survey level. Assay used: immunoSEQ multiplex PCR; TCRdb lists only in-frame clones, some missing. The data contain 25,000 to 35,000 clones, approximately 85% of them singletons. To note about this clone: The antigen is not known.

V lost 7 bases to trimming and J lost 1 base; unmatched junction nucleotides: 8. Germline CDR1 reads SGHRS; CDR2 reads YFSETQ. The CDR3 is 15 amino acids. Specimen: unsorted PBMCs, collected 0.8 years before starting antiretroviral therapy. This sequence was found in a man between 18 and 35 years old with HIV. The chain recombines TRBV5-1 with TRBJ2-3, with 8 positions matching TRBD2. CDR3 loop: CASRTGGARTDTQYF. DNA for the CDR3: TGCGCCAGCCGCACCGGGGGGGCCCGCACAGATACGCAGTATTTT.